These T cell receptor beta chains were read from a single sample in a study of siplizumab effects on memory and regulatory T cells. Clones were sequenced by immunoSEQ multiplex PCR, and TCRdb holds only the in-frame ones, with some missing. The table records 90,000 to 95,000 clones, 93% of them present only once. Sequencing was carried out using CD8+ T cells sorted from blood. The receptor set was obtained from a human donor in good health. CDR3s include the opening cysteine and the closing phenylalanine or tryptophan. D genes are given only for firm matches. Clone size appears in some rows only: once, few, many, or a class for an expanded clone.

.	.	TRBV7-9	TRBJ2-3	CASSFTGQGRDTQYF	TGTGCCAGCAGCTTTACTGGGCAGGGTAGGGATACGCAGTATTTT
.	.	TRBV9	TRBJ2-5	CASSVGGQGETQYF	TGTGCCAGCAGCGTAGGGGGCCAGGGAGAGACCCAGTACTTC
.	.	TRBV5-1	TRBJ2-7	CASRWESSYEQYF	TGCGCCAGCAGGTGGGAAAGCTCCTACGAGCAGTACTTC
.	.	TRBV14	TRBJ2-7	CASSQGSYEQYF	TGTGCCAGCAGCCAAGGCTCCTACGAGCAGTACTTC
once	.	TRBV9	TRBJ1-2	CASSVDGGVNGYTF	TGTGCCAGCAGCGTAGATGGAGGGGTGAATGGCTACACCTTC
.	.	TRBV10-3	TRBJ1-1	CAALTTEAFF	TGTGCCGCCTTGACCACTGAAGCTTTCTTT
once	.	TRBV27	TRBJ1-1	CASSLWGLGTEAFF	TGTGCCAGCAGTTTATGGGGGTTGGGCACTGAAGCTTTCTTT
.	TRBD2	TRBV11-1	TRBJ2-7	CASSPRGGFPSYEQYF	TGTGCCAGCAGCCCCCGGGGAGGGTTTCCTTCCTACGAGCAGTACTTC
few	.	TRBV5-1	TRBJ2-7	CASSLANRDLDEQYF	TGCGCCAGCAGCTTGGCCAACAGGGACCTGGACGAGCAGTACTTC
.	TRBD1	TRBV6-1	TRBJ1-5	CASSEFDREDQPQHF	TGTGCCAGCAGTGAATTCGACAGGGAGGATCAGCCCCAGCATTTT
.	TRBD1	TRBV9	TRBJ1-1	CASSPGGTNTEAFF	TGTGCCAGCAGCCCAGGGGGCACGAACACTGAAGCTTTCTTT
.	.	TRBV29-1	TRBJ2-2	CSVQWAGELFF	TGCAGCGTTCAGTGGGCCGGGGAGCTGTTTTTT
once	.	TRBV11-2	TRBJ2-7	CASSLHRVREQYF	TGTGCCAGCAGCTTACACCGGGTTCGCGAGCAGTACTTC
.	.	TRBV12-5	TRBJ2-5	CASGLVEFTGTQETQYF	TGTGCTAGTGGTTTGGTAGAATTTACCGGGACGCAAGAGACCCAGTACTTC
.	TRBD2	TRBV9	TRBJ2-2	CASSISGRAAGELFF	TGTGCCAGCAGCATTAGCGGGAGGGCCGCCGGGGAGCTGTTTTTT
.	.	TRBV7-8	TRBJ1-2	CASSWGVGSNYGYTF	TGTGCCAGCAGCTGGGGCGTCGGCTCTAACTATGGCTACACCTTC
.	.	TRBV6-1	TRBJ2-7	CASSEEDSSYEQYF	TGTGCCAGCAGTGAAGAAGACAGCTCCTACGAGCAGTACTTC
once	TRBD1	TRBV9	TRBJ2-2	CASSVGTGFLAGELFF	TGTGCCAGCAGCGTAGGGACAGGGTTTTTGGCCGGGGAGCTGTTTTTT
.	.	TRBV5-5	TRBJ2-2	CASSLEGPGELFF	TGTGCCAGCAGCTTGGAAGGTCCCGGGGAGCTGTTTTTT
.	.	TRBV7-7	TRBJ2-7	CASSLNWDSYEQYF	TGTGCTAGCAGCTTAAATTGGGACTCCTACGAGCAGTACTTC
.	.	TRBV6-1	TRBJ2-1	CASSEPGNEQFF	TGTGCCAGCAGTGAACCGGGGAATGAGCAGTTCTTC
.	.	TRBV27	TRBJ2-1	CASSLSAFATAYNEQFF	TGTGCCAGCAGTTTATCAGCGTTTGCGACAGCCTACAATGAGCAGTTCTTC
.	TRBD1	TRBV13	TRBJ2-1	CASISTGTGGTGTSYNEQFF	TGTGCCAGCATTTCGACCGGGACAGGGGGGACCGGGACTAGCTACAATGAGCAGTTCTTC
.	TRBD2	TRBV6-5	TRBJ2-1	CASSYSTSGYEQFF	TGTGCCAGCAGTTACTCGACTAGCGGGTATGAGCAGTTCTTC
few	.	TRBV27	TRBJ2-7	CASSRGTAYEQYF	TGTGCCAGCAGTCGGGGGACAGCCTACGAGCAGTACTTC
.	.	TRBV4-2	TRBJ1-4	CASSRQAGQSDEKLFF	TGTGCCAGCAGCCGCCAGGCCGGACAGTCGGATGAAAAACTGTTTTTT
few	.	TRBV19	TRBJ1-6	CAVRDGVYNSPLHF	TGTGCCGTAAGGGACGGAGTTTATAATTCACCCCTCCACTTT
.	.	TRBV4-1	TRBJ2-7	CASSLQTGGHSYEQYF	TGCGCCAGCAGCCTCCAGACCGGGGGACATAGCTACGAGCAGTACTTC
.	TRBD2	TRBV19	TRBJ2-1	CASSIVPTSGYEQFF	TGTGCCAGTAGTATAGTCCCGACTAGCGGGTATGAGCAGTTCTTC
once	TRBD2	TRBV7-8	TRBJ2-1	CASRKGLAVDGEQFF	TGTGCCAGCAGGAAGGGACTAGCGGTGGATGGTGAGCAGTTCTTC
.	.	TRBV27	TRBJ2-7	CASSSETASYEQYF	TGTGCCAGCAGTTCCGAGACAGCCTCCTACGAGCAGTACTTC
.	.	TRBV7-7	TRBJ2-5	CASSEDSEETQYF	TGTGCTAGCAGCGAGGACAGTGAAGAGACCCAGTACTTC
.	.	TRBV27	TRBJ2-5	CASSSLGQETQYF	TGTGCCAGCAGTTCACTAGGTCAAGAGACCCAGTACTTC
.	.	TRBV19	TRBJ1-4	CASSYLVGVELFF	TGTGCCAGTAGCTATCTGGTAGGAGTCGAACTGTTTTTT
.	TRBD1	TRBV6-5	TRBJ1-1	CASSTRQGGTEAFF	TGTGCCAGCAGTACCAGACAGGGAGGCACTGAAGCTTTCTTT
.	TRBD1	TRBV19	TRBJ2-1	CASGRGLPPNEQFF	TGTGCCAGTGGCAGGGGGCTGCCTCCCAATGAGCAGTTCTTC
.	.	TRBV6-1	TRBJ2-7	CASSLSGHLTYEQYF	TGTGCCAGCAGTCTCTCGGGACACCTTACCTACGAGCAGTACTTC
.	.	TRBV14	TRBJ1-2	CASSQDVGDGYTF	TGTGCCAGCAGCCAAGATGTCGGCGATGGCTACACCTTC
once	.	TRBV9	TRBJ2-1	CASMGTVHNEQFF	TGTGCCAGCATGGGAACGGTCCACAATGAGCAGTTCTTC
.	.	TRBV29-1	TRBJ2-3	CSAPGTREDTQYF	TGCAGCGCACCAGGGACGCGAGAAGATACGCAGTATTTT
.	.	TRBV7-2	TRBJ1-1	CASSPSNTEAFF	TGTGCCAGCAGCCCCTCGAACACTGAAGCTTTCTTT
.	.	TRBV4-3	TRBJ2-1	CASSQDRAGDDEQFF	TGCGCCAGCAGCCAAGATAGGGCAGGGGATGATGAGCAGTTCTTC
.	TRBD1	TRBV25-1	TRBJ1-1	CASSYTQGAYTEAFF	TGTGCCAGCAGCTATACCCAGGGGGCTTACACTGAAGCTTTCTTT
.	.	TRBV30	TRBJ2-7	CAWEIRDGGYEQYF	TGTGCCTGGGAGATCCGGGACGGTGGCTACGAGCAGTACTTC
once	.	TRBV11-2	TRBJ2-1	CASIDGSNNEQFF	TGTGCCAGTATTGACGGATCCAACAATGAGCAGTTCTTC
.	TRBD1	TRBV7-8	TRBJ2-3	CASSLPDRAADTQYF	TGTGCCAGCAGCCTCCCGGACAGGGCGGCAGATACGCAGTATTTT
.	TRBD1	TRBV27	TRBJ1-2	CASSLLGTDLNYGYTF	TGTGCCAGCAGTTTATTAGGGACAGACCTTAACTATGGCTACACCTTC
.	.	TRBV29-1	TRBJ2-1	CSVDAGINEQFF	TGCAGCGTTGACGCTGGAATCAATGAGCAGTTCTTC
.	.	TRBV9	TRBJ2-7	CASSPNRGTQTYEQYF	TGTGCCAGCAGCCCCAACCGCGGGACACAAACCTACGAGCAGTACTTC
.	TRBD2	TRBV18	TRBJ2-1	CASRGTSHDEQFF	TGTGCCAGCCGTGGGACTAGTCACGATGAGCAGTTCTTC
.	TRBD1	TRBV6-5	TRBJ2-5	CASSYDRGETQYF	TGTGCCAGCAGTTATGACAGGGGAGAGACCCAGTACTTC
.	.	TRBV30	TRBJ2-2	CAWKVRGSNTGELFF	TGTGCCTGGAAGGTCCGGGGATCGAACACCGGGGAGCTGTTTTTT
.	TRBD1	TRBV15	TRBJ2-7	CATSREDRGDEQYF	TGTGCCACCAGCAGAGAGGACAGGGGAGACGAGCAGTACTTC
.	.	TRBV6-5	TRBJ1-1	CASSLDPNTEAFF	TGTGCCAGCAGCCTAGACCCGAACACTGAAGCTTTCTTT
.	.	TRBV4-2	TRBJ2-5	CASSSLEIRETQYF	TGTGCCAGCAGCAGTCTTGAGATCCGGGAGACCCAGTACTTC
.	TRBD1	TRBV7-2	TRBJ1-1	CASSLRDRLRTEAFF	TGTGCCAGCAGCTTACGGGACAGACTAAGGACTGAAGCTTTCTTT
.	TRBD2	TRBV5-4	TRBJ2-7	CASSFRTSGSSYEQYF	TGTGCCAGCAGCTTTCGGACTAGCGGGTCTTCCTACGAGCAGTACTTC
.	.	TRBV13	TRBJ2-1	CASSPGRLTHNEQFF	TGTGCCAGCAGCCCAGGGCGGTTGACTCACAATGAGCAGTTCTTC
.	TRBD1	TRBV27	TRBJ1-1	CASSSLTGGNTEAFF	TGTGCCAGCAGTTCTCTCACAGGGGGCAACACTGAAGCTTTCTTT
.	.	TRBV2	TRBJ2-1	CASSERGMDEQFF	TGTGCCAGCAGTGAGCGGGGAATGGATGAGCAGTTCTTC